Shown below are 2 T cell receptor beta chains from a single sample sequenced in a study of OX40 agonist ivuxolimab in advanced cancers. Repertoires were generated with immunoSEQ multiplex PCR, while TCRdb's copy carries only in-frame clones and drops some. This table has approximately 49,000 clones, 84% appearing once. The sample here was CD4+ or CD8+ T cells sorted from blood, taken in a trial of the OX40 agonist ivuxolimab. These receptor sequences come from an adult with an advanced solid tumor such as melanoma, head and neck, liver or kidney cancer.

V usage is TRBV7-6 and J usage is TRBJ2-5; a possible D gene is TRBD1 (5 bases). The end of the DNA fits TRBJ2-7 better, so the J call may be wrong. The length of the CDR3 is 13 residues. Per the germline V gene, CDR1 is SGHVS and CDR2 is FNYEAQ. CDR3 DNA sequence: TGTGCCAGCAGCTTAGGGCCAGGGAACGAGCAGTACTTC. This translates into CASSLGPGNEQYF.

V and J are TRBV7-9 and TRBJ2-7; 9 positions match TRBD1. The V gene end was trimmed by 4 bases and the J gene end by 2 bases; junction bases not matched to a gene: 9. The CDR3 consists of 16 residues. Germline V CDR1 and CDR2: SEHNR, FQNEAQ (reference sequence). The CDR3, as DNA: TGTGCCAGCAGCTCGTTGGACAGGGGACGTACCTACGAGCAGTACTTC. Translation: CASSSLDRGRTYEQYF.